This TCR beta chain emerged from a study of T cells in Graves' hyperthyroidism and ophthalmopathy. CDR1 and CDR2 (germline): SNHLY, FYNNEI. The CDR3 covers 14 residues. With 7 bases removed from V and 1 base from J, the gap between germline ends came to 13 bases. This clonotype was recorded at least ten times. Criteria for exclusion of patients were uncontrolled infection, other autoimmune disease, pregnancy or lactation. Amplified TCR beta CDR3 regions came from RNA transcripts. HTBI primers drove first-round RT-PCR of the TCR CDR3. TCRdb reprocessed the multiplex PCR reads via MiXCR and lists one record per CDR3 protein. Here the sample spans around 620,000 distinct CDR3 sequences, around 15% being singletons.

The material sequenced was blood. The TCR was taken from a woman aged 25 to 39 with Graves' hyperthyroidism. This chain connects TRBV2 to TRBJ1-1, with no clear D. In DNA, the CDR3 is TGTGCCAGCAAAACCGGGCTTCGGAACACTGAAGCTTTCTTT. Protein sequence: CASKTGLRNTEAFF.